Below are 26 T cell receptor beta chains sequenced from a single sample in a study of blood T cell repertoires in COVID-19. Profiled with immunoSEQ multiplex PCR; TCRdb holds only in-frame clones, not every one. This table holds roughly 380,000 clones, about 90% found once. The specimen sequenced was PBMCs or T cells enriched from blood (not recorded which). The receptors were gathered from a man aged 25 to 40 who had recovered from COVID-19.

The CDR3 sequence: CAISEQGKGQPQHF. The CDR3 DNA reads as TGTGCCATCAGTGAACAGGGGAAGGGTCAGCCCCAGCATTTT. The chain is built from TRBV10-3 and TRBJ1-5, with 7 bases aligning to TRBD1. Germline V gene sequence: CDR1 ENHRY, CDR2 SYGVKD. The ends lost 3 bases at V and 6 bases at J; junction bases unmatched: 5. The CDR3 sequence is 14 residues long.

The J gene is TRBJ2-7, the V gene TRBV7-6; 14 nucleotides line up with TRBD2. CDR1 SGHVS and CDR2 FNYEAQ come from the germline V gene. The trim removed 1 base at V and 3 bases at J, leaving 5 bases unmatched. The CDR3 extends over 17 amino acids. The CDR3 reads CASSLGSGTSGGYEQYF. The CDR3 nucleotides are TGTGCCAGCAGCTTAGGGTCCGGGACTAGCGGGGGCTACGAGCAGTACTTC.

The chain employs TRBV4-1 and TRBJ1-1, with D hard to call. Germline CDR1 is MGHRA and CDR2 is YSYEKL. V was shortened by 4 bases and J by 2 bases, with 11 bases between the two germline ends. CDR3 length: 14 residues. DNA of the CDR3: TGCGCCAGCAGCCGTCCGGGAGCCAACACTGAAGCTTTCTTT. This encodes CASSRPGANTEAFF.

As for this clone: Germline is not matched at one junction end, which may reflect a read error. The chain couples TRBV2 to TRBJ1-6; D remains ambiguous. This CDR3 is 11 amino acids long. The germline V gene encodes CDR1 SNHLY and CDR2 FYNNEI. This CDR3 reads CASSEDRHPIF. DNA for the CDR3: TGTGCCAGCAGTGAAGACCGACATCCAATCTTT.

This sequence joins TRBV19 and TRBJ2-7, with 8 bases lining up with TRBD1. The germline V gene has CDR1 LNHDA and CDR2 SQIVND (reference sequence). V was clipped by 4 bases and J by 2 bases; unmatched bases: 7. The CDR3 is 15 residues long. The CDR3 region has the DNA TGTGCCAGTAGTAATGCCGGGACAGGAGCCTACGAGCAGTACTTC. Protein sequence: CASSNAGTGAYEQYF.

This chain links TRBV27 with TRBJ2-7; 7 bases map to TRBD1. Germline CDR1 reads MNHEY; CDR2 reads SMNVEV (reference sequence). Germline trimming cut 6 bases from V and 1 base from J; bases unmatched to any gene: 12. The CDR3 consists of 16 residues. The CDR3 sequence is CASSLTRAGGSYEQYF. The CDR3 nucleotides are TGTGCCAGCAGCCTTACTAGGGCAGGGGGTTCCTACGAGCAGTACTTC.

The chain joins TRBV12-3 or TRBV12-4 to TRBJ2-1; tentative D call: TRBD2 (6 bases). The CDR3 consists of 12 residues. With 6 bases removed from V and 6 bases from J, the gap between germline ends came to 9 bases. In DNA, the CDR3 is TGTGCCAGCAGGGGACTCCCCAATGAGCAGTTCTTC. Amino acids: CASRGLPNEQFF.

The V and J genes are TRBV18 and TRBJ1-1; 7 bases line up with TRBD1. The J segment lost 7 bases and the V segment lost 2 bases, leaving 7 bases of the junction unmatched. Germline V lookup: CDR1 KGHSH, CDR2 LQKENI. CDR3 length: 14 residues. The CDR3 protein is CASSPARGRDEAFF. CDR3 DNA: TGTGCCAGCTCACCAGCGAGGGGGCGGGATGAAGCTTTCTTT.

The rearrangement links TRBV6-6 to TRBJ1-2; D possibly corresponds to TRBD1 (5 bases). V was shortened by 0 bases and J by 3 bases, with 8 bases between the two germline ends. The CDR3 is made up of 14 amino acids. Germline lookup yields CDR1 MNHNY and CDR2 SVGAGI (reference sequence). CDR3 sequence: CASSYSTGYYGYTF. The CDR3 nucleotides read TGTGCCAGCAGTTACTCTACAGGTTACTATGGCTACACCTTC.

The chain is built from TRBV6-5 and TRBJ1-5, with D unclear. Germline assignment: CDR1 MNHEY and CDR2 SVGAGI. This CDR3 is 13 amino acids long. The ends were cut back, 6 bases at V and 3 bases at J, with 9 bases in the middle. The CDR3 sequence is CASRREHNQPQHF. The CDR3 DNA reads TGTGCCAGCAGGAGGGAACACAATCAGCCCCAGCATTTT.

The chain carries TRBV6-2 or TRBV6-3 and TRBJ2-2; D is possibly TRBD2 (6 bases). The CDR3 has 15 residues. The ends were cut back, 2 bases at V and 1 base at J, with 8 bases in the middle. Germline loops: CDR1 MNHEY, CDR2 SVGEGT. The CDR3 spells CASSYVGGNTGELFF. CDR3 DNA sequence: TGTGCCAGCAGTTACGTCGGGGGGAACACCGGGGAGCTGTTTTTT.

The chain joins TRBV7-3 to TRBJ2-1; a weak D match, TRBD2 (6 bases). V gave up 4 bases and J gave up 1 base, with 11 bases separating them. This CDR3 contains 15 residues. The germline V gene has CDR1 SGHTA and CDR2 FQGTGA. The CDR3 coding sequence is TGTGCCAGCAGCTCGGTGGGGGGATCCTACAATGAGCAGTTCTTC. Amino acids: CASSSVGGSYNEQFF.

The J gene is TRBJ2-1, the V gene TRBV6-2 or TRBV6-3; 7 bases fit TRBD2. The trim removed 5 bases at V and 0 bases at J, leaving 10 bases unmatched. The CDR3 spans 17 residues. Germline CDR1 is MNHEY and CDR2 is SVGEGT. The CDR3 bases are TGTGCCAGCAGTCATCCGTTGGGGGGGAGCTCCTACAATGAGCAGTTCTTC. Its protein is CASSHPLGGSSYNEQFF.

About this clone: The same CDR3 is also encoded by other DNA sequences in this sample. The chain is built from TRBV9 and TRBJ2-7, with no clear D. Trimming removed 0 bases at V and 1 base at J, with 5 bases between. CDR1 is SGDLS and CDR2 is YYNGEE in the germline V gene. The CDR3 has 13 residues. CDR3 loop: CASSVAPSYEQYF. The CDR3 coding sequence is TGTGCCAGCAGCGTAGCTCCGTCCTACGAGCAGTACTTC. Combining the CDR3 with reference TRBV9 and TRBJ2-7 gives the whole variable domain DSGVTQTPKHLITATGQRVTLRCSPRSGDLSVYWYQQSLDQGLQFLIQYYNGEERAKGNILERFSAQQFPDLHSELNLSSLELGDSALYFCASSVAPSYEQYFGPGTRLTVT.

With regard to this clone: One end of the junction does not line up with germline, which may come from a read error. CDR3 loop: CASNLDPGQGNSPLHF. In DNA, the CDR3 is TGCGCCAGCAACTTGGACCCGGGACAGGGAAATTCACCCCTCCACTTT. The gene calls are TRBV5-1 and TRBJ1-6; TRBD1 aligns across 9 bases. Germline V gene lookup returns CDR1 SGHRS and CDR2 YFSETQ. This CDR3 comprises 16 residues.

V gene TRBV11-1 combines with J gene TRBJ2-2, with a weak D call TRBD2 (6 bases). Per the germline V gene, CDR1 is SGHAT and CDR2 is FQDESV (reference sequence). Between the trimmed V and J ends, which lost 5 bases and 7 bases, there was a span of 14 bases. This CDR3 region has 14 residues. CDR3 amino acids: CASSLDGGLGELFF. For the CDR3, the DNA is TGTGCCAGCAGCCTCGACGGGGGTCTCGGGGAGCTGTTTTTT.

The chain has TRBV6-2 or TRBV6-3 and TRBJ1-4; D uncertain. The CDR3 runs 16 residues. The V end was cut by 6 bases, the J end by 6 bases, with 20 bases between. Germline CDR1 reads MNHEY; CDR2 reads SVGEGT. CDR3 loop: CASSPRGNVWDEKLFF. In nucleotides, the CDR3 is TGTGCCAGCAGCCCGAGAGGGAATGTCTGGGATGAAAAACTGTTTTTT.

With respect to this clone: Other DNA sequences in the sample encode the same CDR3. The chain employs TRBV6-5 and TRBJ1-4; D gene ambiguous. The germline gives CDR1 MNHEY, CDR2 SVGAGI. This CDR3 spans 12 amino acids. Between the trimmed V and J ends, which lost 0 bases and 8 bases, there was a span of 4 bases. CDR3 nucleotides: TGTGCCAGCAGTTACTCGAGGGAAAAACTGTTTTTT. This encodes CASSYSREKLFF.

This chain connects TRBV4-2 to TRBJ1-3; D might be TRBD1 (6 bases). The germline V gene has CDR1 LGHNA and CDR2 YNFKEQ. CDR3 length: 15 amino acids. V was shortened by 8 bases and J by 0 bases, with 14 bases between the two germline ends. The CDR3 DNA reads TGTGCCAGCGGGGACACGAGGGACTCTGGAAACACCATATATTTT. This sequence encodes CASGDTRDSGNTIYF.

The chain joins TRBV18 to TRBJ2-5, with a weak D call TRBD2 (5 bases). V gave up 0 bases and J gave up 1 base, with 9 bases separating them. CDR1 and CDR2 (germline): KGHSH, LQKENI. The CDR3 contains 15 residues. The CDR3 sequence is CASSPPRVIQETQYF. The CDR3, as DNA: TGTGCCAGCTCACCACCGAGGGTCATCCAAGAGACCCAGTACTTC. The full variable domain, its missing parts supplied by reference TRBV18 and TRBJ2-5, is NAGVMQNPRHLVRRRGQEARLRCSPMKGHSHVYWYRQLPEEGLKFMVYLQKENIIDESGMPKERFSAEFPKEGPSILRIQQVVRGDSAAYFCASSPPRVIQETQYFGPGTRLLVL.

This sequence joins TRBV7-8 and TRBJ2-5, with D tentatively TRBD1 (5 bases). V lost 4 bases and J 1 base, leaving 7 bases between the germline ends. Germline V gives CDR1 SGHVS, CDR2 FQNEAQ. The length of the CDR3 is 13 residues. CDR3 DNA: TGTGCCAGCAGCTATGGGGCCCAAGAGACCCAGTACTTC. It translates to CASSYGAQETQYF.

The chain carries TRBV6-5 and TRBJ2-7; a possible D gene is TRBD1 (8 bases). Trimming stripped 7 bases from V and 5 bases from J, with 21 bases between. CDR3 length: 15 residues. CDR1 is MNHEY, CDR2 SVGAGI, per germline. The CDR3 reads CASTPRGQGGHEQYF. The CDR3 DNA reads TGTGCCAGCACCCCGCGTGGACAGGGAGGGCACGAGCAGTACTTC.

The chain uses TRBV20-1 and TRBJ1-1; perhaps TRBD1 as D (5 bases). CDR1 DFQATT and CDR2 SNEGSKA come from the germline V gene (reference sequence). The CDR3 is made up of 15 amino acids. Deletions cut 3 bases from V and 1 base from J, with 15 bases between. Here the CDR3 DNA reads TGCAGTGCTAGTGGCCCGGGGGGGTGGAACACTGAAGCTTTCTTT. Its translation: CSASGPGGWNTEAFF.

This chain joins TRBV2 and TRBJ1-5; tentative D call: TRBD1 (5 bases). Per the germline V gene, CDR1 is SNHLY and CDR2 is FYNNEI. The CDR3 has 13 residues. V gave up 6 bases and J gave up 4 bases, with 10 bases separating them. As DNA, the CDR3 is TGTGCCAGCAGCTCGGGGGGGAATCAGCCCCAGCATTTT. This codes for CASSSGGNQPQHF.

V and J are TRBV6-5 and TRBJ1-1; TRBD1 aligns across 7 bases. CDR1 and CDR2 (germline): MNHEY, SVGAGI. J lost 4 bases, V lost 8 bases, and 10 bases had no gene match. CDR3 length equals 14 residues. CDR3 bases: TGTGCCAGCTCGCCTCCCCGGGACAGCACTGAAGCTTTCTTT. Its protein is CASSPPRDSTEAFF.

This chain joins TRBV4-1 and TRBJ2-1; tentative D call: TRBD1 (6 bases). CDR1 is MGHRA, CDR2 YSYEKL, per germline. This CDR3 region has 13 residues. V was clipped by 4 bases and J by 7 bases, with 11 bases between them. Written as DNA, the CDR3 is TGCGCCAGCAGCCTACACAGGGAGAATGAGCAGTTCTTC. Amino acid sequence: CASSLHRENEQFF.